This T cell receptor (beta chain) is from a study of T-cell memory formation after mild COVID-19. Across the study: Clusters were largely donor specific.

Details on this clonotype: The target antigen is unknown.

The CDR3 runs 20 residues. The J segment lost 9 bases and the V segment lost 1 base, leaving 14 bases of the junction unmatched. The germline gives CDR1 MGHRA, CDR2 YSYEKL. Libraries for TCRalpha and TCRbeta carried sample barcodes and unique molecular identifiers via 5'RACE. Via MiXCR, TCRdb re-called the 5' RACE reads, giving one row per CDR3 protein. This table has fewer than 650,000 distinct CDR3 sequences, less than 25% appearing once. Whole-study results and caveats: Mainly CM and EM harbored the contracting CD4+ clones; mainly EMRA harbored the CD8+ ones. Confirmation of SARS-CoV-2 specificity was lacking for second-wave clones peaking day 37.

Sequencing was done on a sample of PBMCs or a T cell subset sorted from them (not recorded which). This TCR derives from an adult woman who had mild COVID-19 (a few samples of this study predate the infection). Cell type and time point are not known. V gene TRBV4-1 combines with J gene TRBJ2-2; TRBD2 aligns across 16 bases. The CDR3 coding sequence is TGCGCCAGCAGCCAAGGGCGTAAGCCGGGACTAGCGGGGGGGCTTCGGGAGCTGTTTTTT. Residues: CASSQGRKPGLAGGLRELFF.